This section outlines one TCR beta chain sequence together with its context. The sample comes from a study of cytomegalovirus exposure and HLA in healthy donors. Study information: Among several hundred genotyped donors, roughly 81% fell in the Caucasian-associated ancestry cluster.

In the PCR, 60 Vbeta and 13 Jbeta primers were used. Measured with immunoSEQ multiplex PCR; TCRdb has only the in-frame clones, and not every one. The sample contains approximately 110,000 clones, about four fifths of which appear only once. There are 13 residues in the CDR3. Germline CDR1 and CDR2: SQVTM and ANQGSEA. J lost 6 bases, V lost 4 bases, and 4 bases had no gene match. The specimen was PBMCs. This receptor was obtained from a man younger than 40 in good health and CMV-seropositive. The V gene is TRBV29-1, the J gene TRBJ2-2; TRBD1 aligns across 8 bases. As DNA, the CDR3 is TGCAGCGTTGGGGACAGGCTATCCGGGGAGCTGTTTTTT. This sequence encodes CSVGDRLSGELFF.